This paragraph reports one T cell receptor (beta chain). Its specificity is unknown. The data derive from a study of T cells in pancreatic ductal adenocarcinoma. Trimming shortened V by 2 bases and J by 4 bases, and 15 bases separated the two germline ends. Germline V gene sequence: CDR1 SGHRS, CDR2 YFSETQ. The CDR3 consists of 15 residues. The selected patients with pancreatic ductal adenocarcinoma had surgery but no neoadjuvant therapy. Regarding the study as a whole: Comparisons of tumor and blood clonality may show falsely lower tumor diversity. Unique clonotypes were 7 to 9-fold more numerous in blood than in tumor. Tumor and blood clonality did not differ significantly, about 0.1 versus 0.071.

This table comes from immunoSEQ multiplex PCR, and its TCRdb copy is limited to in-frame clones, with some not included. The table shows approximately 5,000 clones, with approximately 91% occurring only once. The TCR originated in a human donor with pancreatic ductal adenocarcinoma. The sequencing sample was made of pancreatic tumor tissue. The gene calls are TRBV5-1 and TRBJ2-5; D tentatively fits TRBD1 or TRBD2 (5 bases each). The CDR3 here is CASSFYTLGAETQYF. CDR3 coding DNA: TGCGCCAGCAGCTTTTACACACTAGGGGCAGAGACCCAGTACTTC.